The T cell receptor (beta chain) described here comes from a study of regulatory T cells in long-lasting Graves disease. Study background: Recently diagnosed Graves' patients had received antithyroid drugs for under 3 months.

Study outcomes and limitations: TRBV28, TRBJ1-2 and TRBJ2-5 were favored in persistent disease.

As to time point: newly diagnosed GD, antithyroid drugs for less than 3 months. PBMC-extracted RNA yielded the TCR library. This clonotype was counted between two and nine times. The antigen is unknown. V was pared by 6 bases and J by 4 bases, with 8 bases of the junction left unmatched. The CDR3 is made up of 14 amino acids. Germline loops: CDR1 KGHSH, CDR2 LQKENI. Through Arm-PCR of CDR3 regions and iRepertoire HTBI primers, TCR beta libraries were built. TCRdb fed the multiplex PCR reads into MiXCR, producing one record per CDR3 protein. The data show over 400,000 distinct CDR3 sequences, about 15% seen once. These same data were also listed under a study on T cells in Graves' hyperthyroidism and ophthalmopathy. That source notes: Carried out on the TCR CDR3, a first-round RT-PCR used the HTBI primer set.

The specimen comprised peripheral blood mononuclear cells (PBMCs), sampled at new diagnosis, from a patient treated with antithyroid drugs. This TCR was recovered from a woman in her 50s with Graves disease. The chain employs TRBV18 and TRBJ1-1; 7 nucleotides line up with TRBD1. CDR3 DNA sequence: TGTGCCAGCTCGCCCCCGGGACAGCTCACTGAAGCTTTCTTT. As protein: CASSPPGQLTEAFF.